Below are 20 T cell receptor beta chains sequenced from a single sample in a study of blood T cell repertoires in COVID-19. Data came from immunoSEQ multiplex PCR; TCRdb stores just in-frame clones and leaves some out. The sample has about 330,000 clones, approximately 85% seen once. The sequenced material came from peripheral blood. Receptor source: a human donor in a cohort sampled during active COVID-19.

This chain joins TRBV24-1 and TRBJ1-2, with D perhaps matching TRBD1 (6 bases). Trimming left V 2 bases short and J 5 bases short, with 11 bases between. The CDR3 contains 14 residues. Per the germline V gene, CDR1 is KGHDR and CDR2 is SFDVKD. CDR3 DNA sequence: TGTGCCACCAGTGATTATAACAGGGTATATGGCTACACCTTC. Translated, it gives CATSDYNRVYGYTF.

DNA for the CDR3: TGTGCCAGCAGCTACCTACAAGGAGGGACCGGGGAGCTGTTTTTT. This encodes CASSYLQGGTGELFF. The chain carries TRBV6-5 and TRBJ2-2, with TRBD2 as a possible D gene (6 bases). CDR3 length equals 15 residues. Germline lookup yields CDR1 MNHEY and CDR2 SVGAGI. V lost 6 bases to trimming and J lost 5 bases, with 16 bases between them.

The chain links TRBV25-1 to TRBJ2-7, with 9 nucleotides matching TRBD1. Germline lookup yields CDR1 MGHDK and CDR2 SYGVNS. This CDR3 has 14 residues. V trimming: 4 bases; J trimming: 2 bases; junction bases outside the gene matches: 3. The CDR3 bases are TGTGCCAGCAGTGGCGGGACAGGGCCCTACGAGCAGTACTTC. It specifies CASSGGTGPYEQYF.

The chain joins TRBV7-2 to TRBJ2-4; a possible D gene is TRBD2 (6 bases). V lost 0 bases and J lost 7, with 13 bases in between. Germline V gene sequence: CDR1 SGHTA, CDR2 FQGNSA. The CDR3 contains 15 residues. The CDR3 loop is CASSLAAAGKNIQYF. The CDR3 nucleotides are TGTGCCAGCAGCTTAGCAGCTGCGGGGAAGAACATTCAGTACTTC.

The rearrangement joins TRBV29-1 to TRBJ2-1; possibly TRBD1 for D (5 bases). CDR3 size: 13 residues. The germline gives CDR1 SQVTM, CDR2 ANQGSEA. In nucleotides, the CDR3 is TGCAGTGGCGGTGGGGCCATAGACAATGAGCAGTTCTTC. Its translation is CSGGGAIDNEQFF.

The chain has TRBV7-2 and TRBJ1-1, with 7 bases that match TRBD1. Germline CDR1 and CDR2: SGHTA and FQGNSA. The CDR3 consists of 17 residues. V dropped 2 bases and J dropped 6; count of bases not matched to a gene: 15. Written as DNA, the CDR3 is TGTGCCAGCAGCTTATCGTGGGTCCCAGGGGGTCTTGCTGAAGCTTTCTTT. The encoded protein is CASSLSWVPGGLAEAFF. Full variable domain (outside the CDR3, taken from reference TRBV7-2 and TRBJ1-1): GAGVSQSPSNKVTEKGKDVELRCDPISGHTALYWYRQSLGQGLEFLIYFQGNSAPDKSGLPSDRFSAERTGGSVSTLTIQRTQQEDSAVYLCASSLSWVPGGLAEAFFGQGTRLTVV.

This sequence joins TRBV30 and TRBJ2-7; 9 bases fit TRBD2. Germline CDR1 is GTSNPN and CDR2 is SVGIG (reference sequence). V shed 5 bases and J 0 bases; nucleotides not matched to a gene: 8. The length of the CDR3 is 15 residues. CDR3 sequence (DNA): TGTGCCTGGTCGGAAGGTAGCGGGGGCTCCTACGAGCAGTACTTC. As protein: CAWSEGSGGSYEQYF. Full variable domain (missing parts from reference TRBV30 and TRBJ2-7): SQTIHQWPATLVQPVGSPLSLECTVEGTSNPNLYWYRQAAGRGLQLLFYSVGIGQISSEVPQNLSASRPQDRQFILSSKKLLLSDSGFYLCAWSEGSGGSYEQYFGPGTRLTVT.

This clone was detected only once. The J gene is TRBJ1-4, the V gene TRBV18; D gene ambiguous. From germline, CDR1 is KGHSH and CDR2 LQKENI. The length of the CDR3 is 15 residues. The V and J ends lost 4 bases and 4 bases respectively, with 13 bases between them. CDR3 coding DNA: TGTGCCAGCTCACTGGTAGCGAGCCATAATGAAAAACTGTTTTTT. Its translation is CASSLVASHNEKLFF.

The rearrangement uses TRBV27 and TRBJ1-6, with a tentative D call TRBD1 (5 bases). The V end lost 3 bases, the J end lost 6 bases, and 9 bases lay between the germline ends. The CDR3 runs to 14 residues. Per germline, CDR1 MNHEY and CDR2 SMNVEV (reference sequence). The CDR3 loop is CASSLGGANSPLHF. The DNA for the CDR3 is TGTGCCAGCAGTTTGGGGGGAGCTAATTCACCCCTCCACTTT.

The chain links TRBV18 to TRBJ2-7; a weak D match, TRBD1 (6 bases). Per the germline V gene, CDR1 is KGHSH and CDR2 is LQKENI. The V and J ends lost 5 bases and 3 bases respectively, with 17 bases between them. The CDR3 sequence is 15 residues long. CDR3 DNA: TGTGCCAGCTCAACGACCAGGGGCAAGAGCTACGAGCAGTACTTC. Its protein is CASSTTRGKSYEQYF.

The chain uses TRBV5-1 and TRBJ1-1, with TRBD1 matching over 9 bases. J gave up 7 bases and V 2 bases, and 12 bases lay outside the gene matches. The CDR3 is 16 residues long. Germline values: CDR1 SGHRS, CDR2 YFSETQ. DNA for the CDR3: TGCGCCAGCAGCTTTCGAGGGACAGGGACCCTCGGTGAAGCTTTCTTT. This codes for CASSFRGTGTLGEAFF.

The CDR3 DNA reads as TGTGCCAGCAGCGTACAGGGAGGCAACTATGGCTACACCTTC. This gives the protein CASSVQGGNYGYTF. This chain uses TRBV9 with TRBJ1-2, with TRBD1 as a possible D gene (5 bases). The CDR3 has 14 residues. CDR1 is SGDLS, CDR2 YYNGEE, per germline. Trimming took off 1 base at V and 2 bases at J, with 9 bases between the two ends.

The chain has TRBV2 and TRBJ1-5; 9 bases match TRBD1. The germline V gene encodes CDR1 SNHLY and CDR2 FYNNEI. With V trimmed by 7 bases and J by 4 bases, 5 bases remained unmatched. The CDR3 contains 14 residues. The CDR3 loop is CASMGQGGNQPQHF. The DNA for the CDR3 is TGTGCCAGCATGGGACAGGGAGGGAATCAGCCCCAGCATTTT.

J is TRBJ2-7 and V is TRBV6-6, with D maybe TRBD2 (5 bases). Germline CDR1 MNHNY, CDR2 SVGAGI (reference sequence). This CDR3 comprises 14 residues. The germline V and J ends were trimmed by 0 bases and 2 bases, with 8 bases remaining between them. The CDR3, as DNA: TGTGCCAGCAGTTACTCGAGGGAGACCTACGAGCAGTACTTC. This translates into CASSYSRETYEQYF.

The rearrangement joins TRBV18 to TRBJ1-1; 11 bases agree with TRBD1. The CDR3 runs to 16 residues. The junction had 7 bases not matched to a gene; V was cut back by 3 bases and J by 4 bases. Per germline, CDR1 KGHSH and CDR2 LQKENI. In DNA form, the CDR3 reads TGTGCCAGCTCACCCCAAATGGGACAGGGGGGCACTGAAGCTTTCTTT. Its protein product is CASSPQMGQGGTEAFF.

This chain joins TRBV18 and TRBJ1-2, with D unresolved. Germline-derived CDR1 and CDR2 are KGHSH and LQKENI. The CDR3 has 12 amino acids. The V gene lost 5 bases and the J gene lost 4 bases, with 8 bases spanning the gap. CDR3 in DNA: TGTGCCAGCTCAGGGGAGATCTATGGCTACACCTTC. Translating it yields CASSGEIYGYTF. The full variable domain, rest sourced from reference TRBV18 and TRBJ1-2, is NAGVMQNPRHLVRRRGQEARLRCSPMKGHSHVYWYRQLPEEGLKFMVYLQKENIIDESGMPKERFSAEFPKEGPSILRIQQVVRGDSAAYFCASSGEIYGYTFGSGTRLTVV.

The DNA of the CDR3 is TGTGCCATCGGGACAGGCGGTGAAGCTTTCTTT. This codes for CAIGTGGEAFF. The chain uses TRBV24-1 and TRBJ1-1, with 8 nucleotides matching TRBD1. This CDR3 contains 11 residues. Germline V lookup: CDR1 KGHDR, CDR2 SFDVKD. V dropped 11 bases and J dropped 7; count of bases not matched to a gene: 5.

The chain uses TRBV6-1 and TRBJ1-2; the D is unclear. Germline loops: CDR1 MNHNS, CDR2 SASEGT. The CDR3 runs to 14 residues. Trimming took off 1 base at V and 4 bases at J, with 10 bases between the two ends. The CDR3 nucleotides are TGTGCCAGCAGTGAAGGAACTCATAGCTATGGCTACACCTTC. This gives the protein CASSEGTHSYGYTF.

The V call is TRBV7-8, the J call TRBJ1-2, with D possibly TRBD1 on 6 matching bases. This CDR3 spans 15 amino acids. Per the germline V gene, CDR1 is SGHVS and CDR2 is FQNEAQ. Deletions cut 2 bases from V and 5 bases from J, with 15 bases between. DNA for the CDR3: TGTGCCAGCAGCTTATCAGGCAGGGGCCTATATGGCTACACCTTC. Its protein is CASSLSGRGLYGYTF.

J is TRBJ1-5 and V is TRBV4-2; possibly TRBD1 for D (6 bases). The CDR3 loop spans 15 amino acids. Trimming cost V 3 bases and J 7 bases, with 16 bases left between them. Germline V gene data show CDR1 as LGHNA and CDR2 as YNFKEQ. This CDR3 is CASSQGRGVGQPQHF. The CDR3 region has the DNA TGTGCCAGCAGCCAGGGCAGGGGAGTTGGGCAGCCCCAGCATTTT.